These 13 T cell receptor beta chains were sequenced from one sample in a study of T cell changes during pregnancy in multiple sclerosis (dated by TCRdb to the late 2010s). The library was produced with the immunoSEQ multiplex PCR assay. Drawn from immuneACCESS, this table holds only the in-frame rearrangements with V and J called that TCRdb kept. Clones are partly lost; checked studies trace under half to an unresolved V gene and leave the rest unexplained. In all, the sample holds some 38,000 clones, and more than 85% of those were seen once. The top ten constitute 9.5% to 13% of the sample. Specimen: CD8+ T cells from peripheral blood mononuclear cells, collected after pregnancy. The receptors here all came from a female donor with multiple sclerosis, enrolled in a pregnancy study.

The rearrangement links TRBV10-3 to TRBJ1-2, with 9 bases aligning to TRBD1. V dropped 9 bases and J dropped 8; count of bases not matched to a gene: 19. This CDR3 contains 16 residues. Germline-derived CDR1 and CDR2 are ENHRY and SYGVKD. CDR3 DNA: TGTGCCATACTCGGACGGGACAGGGAGCAGAAGGACGGCTACACCTTC. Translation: CAILGRDREQKDGYTF.

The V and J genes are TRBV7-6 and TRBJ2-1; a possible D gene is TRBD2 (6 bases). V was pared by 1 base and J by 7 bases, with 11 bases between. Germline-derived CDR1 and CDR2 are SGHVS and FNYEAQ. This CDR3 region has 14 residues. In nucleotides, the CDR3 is TGTGCCAGCAGCTTAGTGGCGGGGTGGAATGAGCAGTTCTTC. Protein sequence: CASSLVAGWNEQFF.

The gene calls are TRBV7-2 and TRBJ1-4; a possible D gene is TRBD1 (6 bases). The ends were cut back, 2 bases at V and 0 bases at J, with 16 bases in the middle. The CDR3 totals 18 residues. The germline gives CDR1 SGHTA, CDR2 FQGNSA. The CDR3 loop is CASSLPPGDPATNEKLFF. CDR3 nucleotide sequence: TGTGCCAGCAGCTTACCCCCAGGGGACCCTGCAACTAATGAAAAACTGTTTTTT.

The CDR3 is CSVDRGKAPGSPDYGYTF. The CDR3 DNA sequence: TGCAGCGTTGACCGGGGAAAAGCACCGGGCTCACCAGACTATGGCTACACCTTC. The chain links TRBV29-1 to TRBJ1-2; D gene unclear. The CDR3 runs to 18 residues. The germline V and J ends were trimmed by 3 bases and 3 bases, with 26 bases remaining between them. CDR1 and CDR2 (germline): SQVTM, ANQGSEA. The full variable domain, in which reference TRBV29-1 and TRBJ1-2 provide the parts outside the CDR3, is SAVISQKPSRDICQRGTSLTIQCQVDSQVTMMFWYRQQPGQSLTLIATANQGSEATYESGFVIDKFPISRPNLTFSTLTVSNMSPEDSSIYLCSVDRGKAPGSPDYGYTFGSGTRLTVV.

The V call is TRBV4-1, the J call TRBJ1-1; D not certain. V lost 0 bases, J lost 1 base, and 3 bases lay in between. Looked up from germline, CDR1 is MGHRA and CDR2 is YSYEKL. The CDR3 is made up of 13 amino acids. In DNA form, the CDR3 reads TGCGCCAGCAGCCAAGACAGGAACACTGAAGCTTTCTTT. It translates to CASSQDRNTEAFF.

CDR3: CASSPGDRESDEQFF. CDR3 nucleotide sequence: TGTGCCAGCAGCCCCGGGGACAGGGAGTCGGATGAGCAGTTCTTC. The V call is TRBV13, the J call TRBJ2-1; 9 bases are shared with TRBD1. The CDR3 extends over 15 amino acids. The trim removed 5 bases at V and 8 bases at J, leaving 10 bases unmatched. Germline V gene lookup returns CDR1 PRHDT and CDR2 FYEKMQ (reference sequence).

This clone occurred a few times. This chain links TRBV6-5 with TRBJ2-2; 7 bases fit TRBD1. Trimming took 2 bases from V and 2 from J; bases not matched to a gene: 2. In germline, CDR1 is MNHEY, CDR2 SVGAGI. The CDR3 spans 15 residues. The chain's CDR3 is CASSYGTDNTGELFF. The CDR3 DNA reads TGTGCCAGCAGTTACGGGACAGATAACACCGGGGAGCTGTTTTTT.

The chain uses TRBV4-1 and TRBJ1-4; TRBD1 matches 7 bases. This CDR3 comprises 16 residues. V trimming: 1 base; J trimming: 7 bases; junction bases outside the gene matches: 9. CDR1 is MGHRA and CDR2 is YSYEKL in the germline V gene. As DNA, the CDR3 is TGCGCCAGCAGCCAAGTGACAGGGATTTGGGCTGAAAAACTGTTTTTT. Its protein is CASSQVTGIWAEKLFF.

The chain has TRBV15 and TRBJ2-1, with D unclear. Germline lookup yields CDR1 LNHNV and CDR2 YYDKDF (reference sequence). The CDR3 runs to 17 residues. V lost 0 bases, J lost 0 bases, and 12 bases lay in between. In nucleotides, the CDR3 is TGTGCCACCAGCAGAGAGCGTACGAGCGACTCCTACAATGAGCAGTTCTTC. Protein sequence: CATSRERTSDSYNEQFF.

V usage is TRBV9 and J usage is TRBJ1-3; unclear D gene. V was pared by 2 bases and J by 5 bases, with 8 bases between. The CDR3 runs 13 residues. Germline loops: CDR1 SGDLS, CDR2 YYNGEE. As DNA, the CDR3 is TGTGCCAGCAGCGTTTCACAGAGAAACACCATATATTTT. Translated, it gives CASSVSQRNTIYF. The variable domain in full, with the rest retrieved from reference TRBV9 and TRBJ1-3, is DSGVTQTPKHLITATGQRVTLRCSPRSGDLSVYWYQQSLDQGLQFLIQYYNGEERAKGNILERFSAQQFPDLHSELNLSSLELGDSALYFCASSVSQRNTIYFGEGSWLTVV.

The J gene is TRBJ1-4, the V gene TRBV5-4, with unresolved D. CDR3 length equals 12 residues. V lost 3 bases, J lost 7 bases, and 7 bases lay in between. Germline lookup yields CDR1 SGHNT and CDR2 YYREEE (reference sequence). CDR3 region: CASSWGGEKLFF. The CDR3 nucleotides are TGTGCCAGCAGCTGGGGAGGTGAAAAACTGTTTTTT.

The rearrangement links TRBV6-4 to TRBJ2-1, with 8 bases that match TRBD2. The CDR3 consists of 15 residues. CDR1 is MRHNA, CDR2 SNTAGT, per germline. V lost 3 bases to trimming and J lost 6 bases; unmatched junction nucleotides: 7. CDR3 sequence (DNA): TGTGCCAGCAGTGATCGAGCGGGGGCCCCCAATGAGCAGTTCTTC. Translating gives CASSDRAGAPNEQFF.

The CDR3 DNA is TGTGCCAGCAGTAACGCCAGACAGGGGGACTATGGCTACACCTTC. It specifies CASSNARQGDYGYTF. The chain uses TRBV27 and TRBJ1-2, with 9 bases fitting TRBD1. CDR1 and CDR2 (germline): MNHEY, SMNVEV (reference sequence). With V trimmed by 5 bases and J by 3 bases, 7 bases remained unmatched. CDR3 length: 15 residues.